This T cell receptor beta chain comes out of a study of OX40 agonist ivuxolimab in advanced cancers. The V gene's germline CDR1 is SGHRS and CDR2 YFSETQ. The CDR3 length is 15 residues. V lost 7 bases and J lost 2; bases outside the gene matches: 12. TCRdb's copy holds only in-frame clones and misses some; the assay was immunoSEQ multiplex PCR. The table includes tens of thousands of clones, roughly 93% detected once. This clonotype was sampled from an adult with an advanced solid tumor such as melanoma, head and neck, liver or kidney cancer. Sequencing used CD4+ or CD8+ T cells sorted from blood, obtained in a trial of the OX40 agonist ivuxolimab. V gene TRBV5-1 combines with J gene TRBJ2-7, with 7 nucleotides matching TRBD2. This chain's CDR3 is CASAPRRGGTYEQYF. CDR3 bases: TGCGCCAGCGCCCCTAGAAGGGGAGGGACCTACGAGCAGTACTTC.